The 24 T cell receptor beta chains presented below share a single source sample, sequenced in a study of blood T cell repertoires in COVID-19. Method: immunoSEQ multiplex PCR; TCRdb's copy keeps in-frame clones and lacks some. Among 200,000 to 250,000 clones listed, 65% to 85% were seen once. The sequencing input was PBMCs or T cells enriched from blood (not recorded which). These receptors were taken from a woman aged 40 to 50 who had recovered from COVID-19.

The chain carries TRBV29-1 and TRBJ2-5, with 7 bases that match TRBD1. This CDR3 is 14 amino acids long. Germline CDR1 and CDR2: SQVTM and ANQGSEA. The ends lost 6 bases at V and 2 bases at J; junction bases unmatched: 9. CDR3: CSVVGQALQETQYF. CDR3 bases: TGCAGCGTCGTAGGACAGGCTCTACAAGAGACCCAGTACTTC.

The chain joins TRBV11-2 to TRBJ1-6; no clear D. V shed 4 bases and J shed 12 bases, with 7 bases lying between them. Germline CDR1 SGHAT, CDR2 FQNNGV. CDR3 length equals 11 residues. CDR3 coding DNA: TGTGCCAGCAGCTCCTCGGGACCCCTCCACTTT. Translating gives CASSSSGPLHF.

The chain is built from TRBV12-2 and TRBJ1-5; TRBD1 was called by the table and not checked on the DNA. TRBV12-2 is listed as a pseudogene. This CDR3 spans 17 amino acids. Here the CDR3 reads CASRLRGRRYSNQPQHF. The CDR3 DNA sequence: TGTGCAAGTCGCTTAAGGGGGCGCCGCTATAGCAATCAGCCCCAGCATTTT.

The sample holds one count of this clone. This chain connects TRBV18 to TRBJ2-1; no clear D gene. The V gene's germline CDR1 is KGHSH and CDR2 LQKENI. The V end lost 3 bases, the J end lost 1 base, and 4 bases lay between the germline ends. CDR3 size: 13 residues. The DNA for the CDR3 is TGTGCCAGCTCACCCGGGTCCTACAATGAGCAGTTCTTC. It translates to CASSPGSYNEQFF.

The chain couples TRBV28 to TRBJ2-1; D perhaps matches TRBD2 (5 bases). The CDR3 is made up of 15 amino acids. Trimming removed 6 bases from V and 4 bases from J, with 16 bases in between. The germline CDR1 and CDR2 sequences are MDHEN and SYDVKM. The CDR3 is CASSLPGSLYNEQFF. CDR3 coding DNA: TGTGCCAGCAGCCTTCCGGGATCGCTATACAATGAGCAGTTCTTC.

This clone was picked up one time. The chain carries TRBV11-3 and TRBJ2-3; 9 nucleotides align to TRBD2. The trim removed 2 bases at V and 7 bases at J, leaving 10 bases unmatched. The CDR3 spans 16 residues. Germline assignment: CDR1 SGHNT and CDR2 YENEEA. CDR3 loop: CASSLIAGVRGNTQYF. The CDR3 coding sequence is TGTGCCAGCAGCTTAATAGCGGGAGTAAGGGGTAATACGCAGTATTTT.

This clone showed up just once. V is TRBV7-9 and J is TRBJ2-2, with 7 bases fitting TRBD2. Germline trimming cut 5 bases from V and 1 base from J; bases unmatched to any gene: 4. Per germline, CDR1 SEHNR and CDR2 FQNEAQ (reference sequence). This CDR3 has 15 amino acids. The CDR3: CASSPRGGNTGELFF. CDR3 coding DNA: TGTGCCAGCAGCCCACGCGGGGGGAACACCGGGGAGCTGTTTTTT. The full variable domain, completed using reference TRBV7-9 and TRBJ2-2, is DTGVSQNPRHKITKRGQNVTFRCDPISEHNRLYWYRQTLGQGPEFLTYFQNEAQLEKSRLLSDRFSAERPKGSFSTLEIQRTEQGDSAMYLCASSPRGGNTGELFFGEGSRLTVL.

The chain joins TRBV5-4 to TRBJ2-7; a possible D gene is TRBD2 (6 bases). This CDR3 region has 16 residues. Germline loops: CDR1 SGHNT, CDR2 YYREEE (reference sequence). V was cut by 0 bases and J by 0 bases, with 13 bases left in between. The CDR3: CASSLGRGESSYEQYF. For the CDR3, the DNA is TGTGCCAGCAGCTTGGGGCGGGGCGAGAGCTCCTACGAGCAGTACTTC.

The V gene is TRBV5-1, the J gene TRBJ2-5, with 7 bases aligning to TRBD2. The CDR3 extends over 15 amino acids. Germline loops: CDR1 SGHRS, CDR2 YFSETQ. Trimming cost V 2 bases and J 5 bases; bases outside gene matches: 9. CDR3 in amino acids: CASSFGGRAAETQYF. The CDR3 DNA reads TGCGCCAGCAGCTTCGGAGGGAGGGCCGCCGAGACCCAGTACTTC.

This clone has a handful of counts. The V and J genes are TRBV7-8 and TRBJ1-4; D remains unclear. This CDR3 has 15 amino acids. CDR1 and CDR2 from the germline V gene are SGHVS and FQNEAQ. The V end was cut by 5 bases, the J end by 7 bases, with 17 bases between. The CDR3, as DNA: TGTGCCAGCAGCCCCGTCCGAACTGGTAGTGAAAAACTGTTTTTT. This encodes CASSPVRTGSEKLFF.

Only one count was recorded for this clone. This chain connects TRBV5-1 to TRBJ1-6; the match to TRBD1 covers 8 bases. Losses at the gene ends were 4 bases for V and 4 bases for J; bases not matched to a gene: 4. The CDR3 consists of 15 residues. Germline CDR1 is SGHRS and CDR2 is YFSETQ. The CDR3 region is CASSTGQGYNSPLHF. The CDR3 DNA follows: TGCGCCAGCAGCACCGGACAGGGTTATAATTCACCCCTCCACTTT.

This rearrangement joins TRBV5-1 to TRBJ2-2; 8 bases line up with TRBD2. CDR3 length: 15 residues. The V gene's germline CDR1 is SGHRS and CDR2 YFSETQ. Trimming took 1 base from V and 6 from J; bases not matched to a gene: 5. The CDR3 coding sequence is TGCGCCAGCAGCTTGAGCGGGAGTATCCCCGGGGAGCTGTTTTTT. Protein sequence: CASSLSGSIPGELFF.

DNA for the CDR3: TGCAGCGTTGAAGGGGGGGGGAGCTCCTACAATGAGCAGTTCTTC. Translating gives CSVEGGGSSYNEQFF. The V and J genes are TRBV29-1 and TRBJ2-1, with 7 bases matching TRBD2. Trimming at V came to 1 base and at J to 0 bases, leaving 3 bases not matched to a gene. Germline V gene lookup returns CDR1 SQVTM and CDR2 ANQGSEA. This CDR3 comprises 15 residues.

This clone came up once. V usage is TRBV28 and J usage is TRBJ2-2, with TRBD2 matching 10 bases. Unmatched junction bases numbered 9, after V lost 6 bases and J lost 5 bases. Germline assignment: CDR1 MDHEN and CDR2 SYDVKM. The CDR3 sequence is 16 residues long. The CDR3 bases are TGTGCCAGCAGGGGAGGAGCGGGAGGGCGAACCGGGGAGCTGTTTTTT. Amino acid sequence: CASRGGAGGRTGELFF.

The chain couples TRBV28 to TRBJ2-4; D is possibly TRBD1 (6 bases). The V end lost 5 bases, the J end lost 0 bases, and 20 bases lay between the germline ends. The CDR3 consists of 18 residues. CDR1 and CDR2 (germline): MDHEN, SYDVKM. The CDR3 DNA sequence: TGTGCCAGCAGTCGACCCGGGACATACAATTTAGCCAAAAACATTCAGTACTTC. Protein product: CASSRPGTYNLAKNIQYF.

V usage is TRBV18 and J usage is TRBJ2-1; D unresolved. Trimming removed 3 bases at V and 0 bases at J, with 3 bases between. Germline values: CDR1 KGHSH, CDR2 LQKENI. The CDR3 loop spans 13 amino acids. Here the CDR3 reads CASSPSSYNEQFF. As DNA, the CDR3 is TGTGCCAGCTCACCTAGCTCCTACAATGAGCAGTTCTTC.

The chain employs TRBV7-8 and TRBJ1-6; D uncertain. Germline CDR1 and CDR2: SGHVS and FQNEAQ. The V and J ends lost 2 bases and 7 bases respectively, with 9 bases between them. CDR3 size: 14 residues. This CDR3 is CASSLFLGNSPLHF. The CDR3 DNA follows: TGTGCCAGCAGCTTATTTCTCGGGAATTCACCCCTCCACTTT.

The genes are TRBV4-1 and TRBJ2-3; D uncertain. V lost 2 bases, J lost 1 base, and 16 bases lay in between. This CDR3 region has 17 residues. Germline CDR1 and CDR2: MGHRA and YSYEKL. The CDR3 reads CASSQPGSSRGTDTQYF. The DNA for the CDR3 is TGCGCCAGCAGCCAACCGGGTAGTAGCAGAGGCACAGATACGCAGTATTTT.

The genes are TRBV18 and TRBJ2-1; D call uncertain. The germline V and J ends were trimmed by 3 bases and 4 bases, with 7 bases remaining between them. Germline loops: CDR1 KGHSH, CDR2 LQKENI. This CDR3 has 13 residues. DNA for the CDR3: TGTGCCAGCTCACCGTCCCCGTACAATGAGCAGTTCTTC. This gives the protein CASSPSPYNEQFF.

In nucleotides, the CDR3 is TGTGCCAGCAGTTTGGGACTAGACCGCAATGAGCAGTTCTTC. Residues: CASSLGLDRNEQFF. The rearrangement joins TRBV28 to TRBJ2-1, with 8 nucleotides matching TRBD2. This CDR3 is 14 amino acids long. With 3 bases clipped from V and 6 bases from J, the junction kept 4 bases outside the gene matches. Germline-derived CDR1 and CDR2 are MDHEN and SYDVKM.

The gene calls are TRBV27 and TRBJ2-2; 7 bases line up with TRBD1. CDR3 size: 15 residues. Trimming cost V 6 bases and J 1 base; bases outside gene matches: 5. Germline V gene lookup returns CDR1 MNHEY and CDR2 SMNVEV (reference sequence). The CDR3 DNA reads as TGTGCCAGCAGCTCAGGGGGTTGGAACACCGGGGAGCTGTTTTTT. This encodes CASSSGGWNTGELFF.

The chain couples TRBV5-8 to TRBJ2-6; 9 bases line up with TRBD1. The germline V gene has CDR1 SGHTS and CDR2 YDEGEE. The CDR3 totals 18 residues. The V and J ends lost 2 bases and 0 bases, in that order; junction bases with no gene match: 6. The CDR3 loop reads CASSFGTGYSSGANVLTF. The CDR3, as DNA: TGTGCCAGCAGCTTCGGGACAGGGTATAGCTCTGGGGCCAACGTCCTGACTTTC.

CDR3 bases: TGTGCCAGCAGCCTGGCGGGAGAAGGCCAAGAGACCCAGTACTTC. This sequence encodes CASSLAGEGQETQYF. The rearrangement joins TRBV11-3 to TRBJ2-5; 7 bases are a match to TRBD2. This CDR3 has 15 residues. V lost 5 bases to trimming and J lost 1 base; unmatched junction nucleotides: 7. Germline assignment: CDR1 SGHNT and CDR2 YENEEA.

The chain carries TRBV11-2 and TRBJ2-3; 7 nucleotides align to TRBD2. The germline CDR1 and CDR2 sequences are SGHAT and FQNNGV. V lost 4 bases to trimming and J lost 11 bases; unmatched junction nucleotides: 18. The CDR3 spans 16 residues. This CDR3 reads CASSWGFGTTGIKQYF. Written as DNA, the CDR3 is TGTGCCAGCAGCTGGGGCTTCGGGACTACCGGTATTAAGCAGTATTTT.